This entry lists 24 T cell receptor beta chains sequenced from one sample in a study of cytomegalovirus exposure and HLA in healthy donors (dated by TCRdb to about 2017). Library preparation was by the immunoSEQ multiplex PCR assay. For the multiplex PCR, a mixture combining 60 forward primers for TCR Vbeta segments and 13 reverse primers for TCR Jbeta segments was used. The table comes from immuneACCESS by way of TCRdb, which keeps in-frame sequences with V and J called. Part of the clones is missing from these tables; in studies checked, under half for an unresolved V gene and the rest for unknown reasons. This sample holds roughly 200,000 clones; around 90% were observed only once. Of the sample, about 1.1% is held by the ten largest clones. Specimen: PBMCs. These receptors were collected from a boy aged 2-15 years in good health and CMV-seronegative.

This sequence joins TRBV19 and TRBJ2-2; D not certain. V lost 4 bases to trimming and J lost 6 bases, with 12 bases between them. This CDR3 region has 14 residues. Germline CDR1 and CDR2: LNHDA and SQIVND (reference sequence). The DNA of the CDR3 is TGTGCCAGTAGTACGATAGCTATTCCCGGGGAGCTGTTTTTT. This translates into CASSTIAIPGELFF.

The chain joins TRBV6-5 to TRBJ1-1; tentative D call: TRBD1 (5 bases). Trimming left V 0 bases short and J 1 base short, with 12 bases between. The CDR3 length is 16 residues. Germline CDR1 and CDR2: MNHEY and SVGAGI. The CDR3 DNA follows: TGTGCCAGCAGTTACTCCTCGGGACTCCAGAACACTGAAGCTTTCTTT. Translation: CASSYSSGLQNTEAFF.

This chain links TRBV7-8 with TRBJ2-1, with 8 bases aligning to TRBD2. Germline CDR1 reads SGHVS; CDR2 reads FQNEAQ. Unmatched junction bases numbered 12, after V lost 5 bases and J lost 6 bases. This CDR3 is built from 16 residues. CDR3 protein: CASSTQAGAYPNEQFF. In DNA form, the CDR3 reads TGTGCCAGCAGCACTCAAGCGGGAGCCTACCCCAATGAGCAGTTCTTC.

This sequence joins TRBV6-5 and TRBJ1-2; 12 nucleotides agree with TRBD1. CDR1 and CDR2 (germline): MNHEY, SVGAGI. The V gene end was trimmed by 2 bases and the J gene end by 7 bases; junction bases not matched to a gene: 8. This CDR3 has 16 residues. CDR3 residues: CASSYLRGQGASGYTF. The CDR3 nucleotides read TGTGCCAGCAGTTACCTCCGGGGACAGGGGGCGTCTGGCTACACCTTC.

The chain is built from TRBV21-1 and TRBJ1-5; the DNA was not compared with TRBD1, the D call given in the table. TRBV21-1 is termed a pseudogene. The CDR3 consists of 16 residues. The CDR3: CASSNNPGQKDQPQHF. CDR3 DNA: TGTGCCAGCAGCAACAATCCGGGACAGAAGGACCAGCCCCAGCATTTT.

The chain joins TRBV30 to TRBJ1-5, with TRBD1 as a possible D gene (5 bases). This CDR3 is 16 amino acids long. Germline V gene data show CDR1 as GTSNPN and CDR2 as SVGIG (reference sequence). The V end was cut by 1 base, the J end by 4 bases, with 17 bases between. The CDR3 reads CAWSGKGVGRNQPQHF. The CDR3 nucleotides read TGTGCCTGGAGTGGAAAAGGGGTGGGCCGAAATCAGCCCCAGCATTTT.

The V and J genes are TRBV6-6 and TRBJ2-7; 8 bases agree with TRBD2. Losses at the gene ends were 8 bases for V and 5 bases for J; bases not matched to a gene: 11. The germline gives CDR1 MNHNY, CDR2 SVGAGI (reference sequence). This CDR3 has 14 residues. The CDR3 DNA is TGTGCCAGCGGACACAGCGGGAGTAGCGACGAGCAGTACTTC. Translation gives CASGHSGSSDEQYF.

V usage is TRBV19 and J usage is TRBJ2-3; D may be TRBD1 (6 bases). Trimming took 8 bases from V and 4 from J, leaving 13 bases between them. CDR1 is LNHDA, CDR2 SQIVND, per germline (reference sequence). The CDR3 runs to 13 residues. The CDR3 region has the DNA TGTGCCAGTTCACAGGGTAAGGCAGATACGCAGTATTTT. Amino acids: CASSQGKADTQYF. Using reference TRBV19 and TRBJ2-3 for the parts outside the CDR3, the full variable domain is DGGITQSPKYLFRKEGQNVTLSCEQNLNHDAMYWYRQDPGQGLRLIYYSQIVNDFQKGDIAEGYSVSREKKESFPLTVTSAQKNPTAFYLCASSQGKADTQYFGPGTRLTVL.

The V and J genes are TRBV6-4 and TRBJ2-1; 7 bases are shared with TRBD2. Germline lookup yields CDR1 MRHNA and CDR2 SNTAGT. The trim removed 9 bases at V and 2 bases at J, leaving 4 bases unmatched. This CDR3 is built from 13 residues. The CDR3 here is CASRGGAYNEQFF. The CDR3 coding sequence is TGTGCCAGTCGTGGGGGGGCCTACAATGAGCAGTTCTTC.

J is TRBJ2-1 and V is TRBV6-1; 7 positions match TRBD2. The ends lost 6 bases at V and 2 bases at J; junction bases unmatched: 7. Germline V lookup: CDR1 MNHNS, CDR2 SASEGT. The CDR3 is 15 residues long. This CDR3 is CASRRAGRAYNEQFF. The CDR3 bases are TGTGCCAGCAGGAGGGCAGGGAGGGCCTACAATGAGCAGTTCTTC.

There are a few counts of this clone. The chain carries TRBV30 and TRBJ1-1, with 9 bases aligning to TRBD1. The CDR3 covers 14 residues. Germline V gene sequence: CDR1 GTSNPN, CDR2 SVGIG (reference sequence). V lost 2 bases, J lost 1 base, and 2 bases stayed unmatched. CDR3 in amino acids: CAWSWGQGNTEAFF. CDR3 bases: TGTGCCTGGAGTTGGGGACAGGGGAACACTGAAGCTTTCTTT.

This clone was picked up one time. This chain uses TRBV10-3 with TRBJ1-3, with D perhaps matching TRBD1 (5 bases). Trimming stripped 4 bases from V and 3 bases from J, with 13 bases between. This CDR3 has 15 amino acids. Germline V gene sequence: CDR1 ENHRY, CDR2 SYGVKD. CDR3 region: CAISGQSGIGNTIYF. The CDR3, as DNA: TGTGCCATCAGTGGACAGTCGGGTATTGGAAACACCATATATTTT.

V and J are TRBV7-3 and TRBJ1-1, with 7 bases lining up with TRBD1. CDR3 length: 15 residues. The germline V gene encodes CDR1 SGHTA and CDR2 FQGTGA. V dropped 3 bases and J dropped 1; count of bases not matched to a gene: 5. DNA of the CDR3: TGTGCCAGCAGCTTGCAGGGGGGACGGAACACTGAAGCTTTCTTT. Translation gives CASSLQGGRNTEAFF.

The gene calls are TRBV6-1 and TRBJ2-5; TRBD2 might be the D (5 bases). The last part of the DNA fits TRBJ2-7 better; the J call may be wrong. Germline lookup yields CDR1 MNHNS and CDR2 SASEGT. CDR3 length equals 13 residues. CDR3 bases: TGTGCCAGCAGTGTTGGAGGATACTACGAGCAGTACTTC. Amino acids: CASSVGGYYEQYF.

This CDR3 reads CASSAGVGVAGFFEQYF. In DNA form, the CDR3 reads TGTGCCAGCTCTGCCGGTGTGGGAGTAGCGGGTTTTTTCGAGCAGTACTTC. This rearrangement joins TRBV11-1 to TRBJ2-7, with 7 bases aligning to TRBD2. The CDR3 is 17 amino acids. The V and J ends lost 8 bases and 6 bases, in that order; junction bases with no gene match: 22. Looked up from germline, CDR1 is SGHAT and CDR2 is FQDESV (reference sequence).

The chain links TRBV7-9 to TRBJ2-3; D is perhaps TRBD1 (7 bases). Germline V gene sequence: CDR1 SEHNR, CDR2 FQNEAQ (reference sequence). This CDR3 spans 13 amino acids. V dropped 8 bases and J dropped 3 bases, with 12 bases sitting between them. The CDR3 reads CASQGGRTDTQYF. DNA for the CDR3: TGTGCCAGCCAGGGGGGAAGAACAGATACGCAGTATTTT.

The count of this clone is one. Compared with germline, one end of the junction differs, possibly owing to a read error. The V gene is TRBV28, the J gene TRBJ1-3, with unresolved D. From germline, CDR1 is MDHEN and CDR2 SYDVKM. CDR3 length: 17 residues. The CDR3 sequence: CASSPRHRSQYRNTTYF. The CDR3 coding sequence is TGTGCCAGCAGTCCAAGGCATAGGAGTCAATACCGAAACACCACATATTTT. Supplemented by reference TRBV28 and TRBJ1-3, the full variable domain reads DVKVTQSSRYLVKRTGEKVFLECVQDMDHENMFWYRQDPGLGLRLIYFSYDVKMKEKGDIPEGYSVSREKKERFSLILESASTNQTSMYLCASSPRHRSQYRNTTYFGEGSWLTVV.

The chain uses TRBV19 and TRBJ2-5, with D perhaps TRBD2 (6 bases). The CDR3 totals 14 residues. Trimming shortened V by 6 bases and J by 3 bases, and 14 bases separated the two germline ends. Per the germline V gene, CDR1 is LNHDA and CDR2 is SQIVND (reference sequence). In nucleotides, the CDR3 is TGTGCCAGTAGACTGACTAGTAAAAAAGAGACCCAGTACTTC. Protein sequence: CASRLTSKKETQYF.

J is TRBJ2-3 and V is TRBV11-2; D not resolved. The CDR3 has 11 amino acids. V lost 3 bases and J lost 6, with 4 bases in between. CDR1 and CDR2 (germline): SGHAT, FQNNGV. CDR3 residues: CASSFTDTQYF. Written as DNA, the CDR3 is TGTGCCAGCAGCTTTACTGATACGCAGTATTTT. Full variable domain (outside the CDR3, taken from reference TRBV11-2 and TRBJ2-3): EAGVAQSPRYKIIEKRQSVAFWCNPISGHATLYWYQQILGQGPKLLIQFQNNGVVDDSQLPKDRFSAERLKGVDSTLKIQPAKLEDSAVYLCASSFTDTQYFGPGTRLTVL.

The chain employs TRBV6-6 and TRBJ2-4, with TRBD1 matching over 8 bases. Germline lookup yields CDR1 MNHNY and CDR2 SVGAGI (reference sequence). This CDR3 contains 16 residues. Trimming at V came to 5 bases and at J to 0 bases, leaving 6 bases not matched to a gene. CDR3 sequence (DNA): TGTGCCAGCAGTCAAAGACAGGGGATAGCCAAAAACATTCAGTACTTC. Amino acid sequence: CASSQRQGIAKNIQYF.

The rearrangement links TRBV13 to TRBJ1-1; no firm D call. Germline CDR1 is PRHDT and CDR2 is FYEKMQ (reference sequence). Between the trimmed V and J ends, which lost 5 bases and 2 bases, there was a span of 15 bases. CDR3 length equals 15 residues. The chain's CDR3 is CASSPAWQANTEAFF. The CDR3 coding sequence is TGTGCCAGCAGCCCCGCTTGGCAGGCTAACACTGAAGCTTTCTTT.

The rearrangement links TRBV5-1 to TRBJ2-5; 7 bases agree with TRBD1. The CDR3 consists of 15 residues. After removal of 0 bases from V and 10 bases from J, the junction contained 12 bases not matched to a gene. CDR1 is SGHRS, CDR2 YFSETQ, per germline. The CDR3 bases are TGCGCCAGCAGCTTGGTAGGAGACAGGGATGGGTTCCAGTACTTC. This sequence encodes CASSLVGDRDGFQYF.

The rearrangement uses TRBV2 and TRBJ2-3; 12 positions agree with TRBD2. Germline CDR1 and CDR2: SNHLY and FYNNEI. J gave up 4 bases and V 6 bases, and 2 bases lay outside the gene matches. The CDR3 extends over 14 amino acids. The CDR3 reads CASRGLAGPDTQYF. In DNA, the CDR3 is TGTGCCAGCAGGGGACTAGCGGGTCCAGATACGCAGTATTTT.

The chain joins TRBV15 to TRBJ1-2; D may be TRBD1 (5 bases). Looked up from germline, CDR1 is LNHNV and CDR2 is YYDKDF (reference sequence). The CDR3 loop spans 15 amino acids. V dropped 0 bases and J dropped 3 bases, with 11 bases sitting between them. CDR3 in DNA: TGTGCCACCAGCAGAGATCGCCCCAGGGACTATGGCTACACCTTC. It encodes CATSRDRPRDYGYTF. Variable domain in full (rest from reference TRBV15 and TRBJ1-2): DAMVIQNPRYQVTQFGKPVTLSCSQTLNHNVMYWYQQKSSQAPKLLFHYYDKDFNNEADTPDNFQSRRPNTSFCFLDIRSPGLGDTAMYLCATSRDRPRDYGYTFGSGTRLTVV.